A single sample is the source of the 9 T cell receptor beta chains below, sequenced in a study of CD8+ T cells in alopecia areata (dated by TCRdb to the late 2010s). Library preparation was by the immunoSEQ multiplex PCR assay. RNA was extracted from all samples and reverse transcribed into cDNA, which served as template for TCR sequencing. Sourced from immuneACCESS, this table was stored by TCRdb with only in-frame sequences that have V and J called. A share of the clones is absent; for the studies checked, an unresolved V gene accounts for under half, and the remainder has no known explanation. The table for this sample lists 130,000 or so clones; roughly nine tenths of them were counted only once. The ten largest clones represent 13% of the sample. The time point label, as the study defines it: around 29 days on oral tofacitinib. The treatment or condition label, read with the paper, signifies: oral pan-JAK inhibitor, 5-10 mg twice daily.

Specimen: CD8+ T cells sorted from blood, collected at week 4, from a patient treated with tofacitinib. These receptor sequences come from a human donor with alopecia areata.

The chain has TRBV5-4 and TRBJ1-4, with D perhaps TRBD1 (6 bases). V lost 1 base, J lost 8 bases, and 9 bases lay in between. The CDR3 totals 13 residues. The germline V gene has CDR1 SGHNT and CDR2 YYREEE (reference sequence). CDR3 sequence: CASSLQGGEKLFF. As DNA, the CDR3 is TGTGCCAGCAGCTTGCAAGGGGGAGAAAAACTGTTTTTT.

V is TRBV6-5 and J is TRBJ2-1, with TRBD1 matching over 8 bases. The trim removed 0 bases at V and 9 bases at J, leaving 1 base unmatched. Germline V gene sequence: CDR1 MNHEY, CDR2 SVGAGI. This CDR3 comprises 13 residues. DNA of the CDR3: TGTGCCAGCAGTTACTCGACAGGGGTTGAGCAGTTCTTC. Translated: CASSYSTGVEQFF.

As regards this clone: One junction end disagrees with the germline gene, perhaps due to a read error. The J gene is TRBJ1-5, the V gene TRBV29-1; D not certain. Germline assignment: CDR1 SQVTM and CDR2 ANQGSEA. The CDR3 sequence is 13 residues long. This CDR3 is CSVEAGVNQPQHF. CDR3 coding DNA: TGCAGCGTCGAAGCAGGAGTAAATCAGCCCCAGCATTTT. Complete variable domain (other parts from reference TRBV29-1 and TRBJ1-5): SAVISQKPSRDICQRGTSLTIQCQVDSQVTMMFWYRQQPGQSLTLIATANQGSEATYESGFVIDKFPISRPNLTFSTLTVSNMSPEDSSIYLCSVEAGVNQPQHFGDGTRLSIL.

The chain uses TRBV6-1 and TRBJ2-7; D is possibly TRBD2 (5 bases). Trimming left V 1 base short and J 5 bases short, with 18 bases between. CDR3 size: 16 residues. CDR1 MNHNS and CDR2 SASEGT come from the germline V gene. In DNA, the CDR3 is TGTGCCAGCAGTGAAGATGTTCGCCTAGCCCTCGACGAGCAGTACTTC. Amino acids: CASSEDVRLALDEQYF.

This chain links TRBV10-3 with TRBJ1-1; no clear D gene. With 2 bases removed from V and 1 base from J, the gap between germline ends came to 5 bases. The length of the CDR3 is 13 residues. Germline CDR1 reads ENHRY; CDR2 reads SYGVKD. CDR3 protein: CAISELGNTEAFF. CDR3 nucleotide sequence: TGTGCCATCAGTGAGCTAGGGAACACTGAAGCTTTCTTT.

For the CDR3, the DNA is TGCGCCAGCAGCCAAGAAGGAGACGCCGAGTACTTC. Its protein is CASSQEGDAEYF. The chain employs TRBV4-1 and TRBJ2-7; D unclear. Trimming stripped 0 bases from V and 11 bases from J, with 11 bases between. CDR1 is MGHRA, CDR2 YSYEKL, per germline. The CDR3 has 12 residues.

The chain carries TRBV5-8 and TRBJ2-7; tentative D call: TRBD2 (5 bases). V was cut by 1 base and J by 5 bases, with 13 bases left in between. Germline CDR1 is SGHTS and CDR2 is YDEGEE. The CDR3 runs to 14 residues. The CDR3 here is CASSLTGSRNEQYF. DNA of the CDR3: TGTGCCAGCAGCTTGACGGGATCTAGAAACGAGCAGTACTTC.

The V and J genes are TRBV6-5 and TRBJ1-2, with a possible D match to TRBD1 (5 bases). The germline gives CDR1 MNHEY, CDR2 SVGAGI. The ends were cut back, 2 bases at V and 5 bases at J, with 12 bases in the middle. CDR3 length equals 14 residues. CDR3: CASSYLGTDYGYTF. Here the CDR3 DNA reads TGTGCCAGCAGTTACCTAGGGACCGATTATGGCTACACCTTC.

This clone was recorded once. This sequence joins TRBV2 and TRBJ2-3; D ambiguous. Germline CDR1 and CDR2: SNHLY and FYNNEI. The CDR3 runs 15 residues. Trimming took off 8 bases at V and 2 bases at J, with 17 bases between the two ends. The CDR3 region is CASLPPEATTDTQYF. The DNA of the CDR3 is TGTGCCAGCCTCCCCCCCGAAGCGACCACAGATACGCAGTATTTT. The entire variable domain, with the rest obtained from reference TRBV2 and TRBJ2-3, is as follows: EPEVTQTPSHQVTQMGQEVILRCVPISNHLYFYWYRQILGQKVEFLVSFYNNEISEKSEIFDDQFSVERPDGSNFTLKIRSTKLEDSAMYFCASLPPEATTDTQYFGPGTRLTVL.